This T cell receptor beta chain appears in the sequencing data of a study of T cell responses to AZD1222 COVID-19 vaccine. Findings and caveats of the study: Spike-specific TCR repertoires showed rising breadth and depth after two AZD1222 doses. Unmutated variant regions reportedly attract nearly half of all spike-specific TCRs.

Sequenced by immunoSEQ multiplex PCR; TCRdb stores in-frame clones only, minus some. The sample lists about 110,000 clones; 89% were seen once. Second-dose timings of about 4 or about 12 weeks were pooled. A word on this clone: Its antigen is not identified.

The ends were cut back, 0 bases at V and 6 bases at J, with 7 bases in the middle. There are 13 residues in the CDR3. Germline V gene lookup returns CDR1 SGHAT and CDR2 FQNNGV. This specimen consisted of peripheral blood, obtained 28 days after the second AZD1222 dose. The V and J genes are TRBV11-2 and TRBJ2-3; possible D gene TRBD1, 6 bases. This clonotype was obtained from an adult who received the AZD1222 COVID-19 vaccine. DNA for the CDR3: TGTGCCAGCAGCTTAGATCAGGGGGATACGCAGTATTTT. Translating it yields CASSLDQGDTQYF. The full variable domain, with the rest looked up from reference TRBV11-2 and TRBJ2-3, is EAGVAQSPRYKIIEKRQSVAFWCNPISGHATLYWYQQILGQGPKLLIQFQNNGVVDDSQLPKDRFSAERLKGVDSTLKIQPAKLEDSAVYLCASSLDQGDTQYFGPGTRLTVL.